The clone carrying this T cell receptor (beta chain) was found once. The sample is drawn from a study of cytomegalovirus exposure and HLA in healthy donors. CDR1 and CDR2 from the germline V gene are SEHNR and FQNEAQ (reference sequence). The CDR3 sequence is 13 residues long. The trim removed 6 bases at V and 3 bases at J, leaving 4 bases unmatched. PCR used 60 Vbeta primers and 13 Jbeta primers. Sequenced by immunoSEQ multiplex PCR; TCRdb stores in-frame clones only, minus some. The sample contains around 65,000 clones, around 72% of which appear only once. The TCR originated in a man aged 45-65 years in good health and CMV-seropositive. V and J are TRBV7-9 and TRBJ2-7, with 8 bases identical to TRBD1. Sequencing was carried out using PBMCs. CDR3 sequence: CASRGQGNYEQYF. The CDR3 nucleotides read TGTGCCAGCAGAGGACAGGGTAACTACGAGCAGTACTTC.